The 4 T cell receptor beta chains given below trace back to one sample, sequenced in a study of post-analysis software for immune sequencing data. Prepared TCR beta cDNA libraries contained unique molecular identifiers. Each CDR3 protein gets one entry after TCRdb re-called the PCR reads with MiXCR. The data hold approximately 630,000 distinct CDR3 sequences, with approximately 60% observed a single time. These receptors have no identified antigens. Study outcomes and limitations: With TRBV5-6, TRBV5-1 and TRBV20-1 included, 4 to 6 TRBV segments were more frequent in patients than in controls.

The sequencing input was blood. These receptors were obtained from a girl aged 2 to 10 with multiple sclerosis.

The V gene is TRBV10-3, the J gene TRBJ2-5; D might be TRBD2 (6 bases). In germline, CDR1 is ENHRY, CDR2 SYGVKD. V lost 2 bases and J 4 bases, leaving 14 bases between the germline ends. The CDR3 is 15 amino acids. CDR3 nucleotides: TGTGCCATCAGTGAGGGAGGGACCTCCGGAGAGACCCAGTACTTC. Translating gives CAISEGGTSGETQYF.

The CDR3, as DNA: TGCAGCGCTGAGACAGGGGCGTATGGCTACACCTTC. Its protein product is CSAETGAYGYTF. The V gene is TRBV29-1, the J gene TRBJ1-2; TRBD1 agrees at 8 bases. The CDR3 is 12 amino acids. Germline assignment: CDR1 SQVTM and CDR2 ANQGSEA. J lost 5 bases, V lost 7 bases, and 6 bases had no gene match.

This chain joins TRBV4-3 and TRBJ1-1, with no clear D. Trimming removed 7 bases at V and 2 bases at J, with 17 bases between. Germline CDR1 and CDR2: LGHNA and YSLEER. CDR3 size: 15 residues. The CDR3 sequence: CASNSGYGRNTEAFF. CDR3 nucleotide sequence: TGCGCCAGCAACTCTGGTTACGGAAGAAACACTGAAGCTTTCTTT.

The rearrangement joins TRBV29-1 to TRBJ2-5; 9 bases line up with TRBD2. This CDR3 has 17 amino acids. With V trimmed by 2 bases and J by 0 bases, 10 bases remained unmatched. In germline, CDR1 is SQVTM, CDR2 ANQGSEA. The CDR3 DNA follows: TGCAGCGTTGAAAAATTGCGGTCTAGCGGGAACCAAGAGACCCAGTACTTC. This sequence encodes CSVEKLRSSGNQETQYF.